The subject of this entry is one T cell receptor (beta chain). Its antigen is currently not known. It has no much larger one-base neighbor in the sample; base qualities were not kept. The sample comes from a study of blood T cell repertoires in COVID-19 (dated by TCRdb to about 2020). In terms of the full investigation: Collaborator samples came from the United States, Italy and Spain and covered acute and convalescent phases of COVID-19. A freely available public database, intended as a resource for researchers studying the immune response to SARS-CoV-2, is where the repertoires were released. The prospective study material was composed of cDNA or gDNA derived from T cells, B-cell-depleted T cells, or PBMCs. The sample metadata nearly always contained a de-identified subject ID, COVID-19 status, age in years and sex. Samples were obtained from the ongoing ImmuneRACE study (first 160 participants) and from approximately 1,200 subjects provided by 6 global collaborators. Deeply sampled blood TCRbeta repertoires from subjects exposed to, actively infected with, or recovered from COVID-19 were included in the dataset. Where HLA class I and class II types were available, the types were taken from metadata supplied by the sample provider, not from assay-based typing. What the research found in general, with its limitations: Clinical and demographic metadata were provided uncurated, with the amount varying by source and participant.

Collaborating institutions collected whole blood in K2EDTA tubes following their own protocols. For TCRbeta analysis, collaborators shipped samples in one of three forms: frozen whole blood, isolated PBMCs, or DNA extracted from either of those sample types. The immunoSEQ Assay, a bias-controlled multiplex PCR, was used to amplify TCRbeta CDR3 regions from genomic DNA. As for how the authors treated the data: The number of nucleated cells in each sample was estimated from the amplification of reference gene primers within the assay. To quantify the absolute abundance of each unique TCRbeta CDR3 rearrangement, sequence reads were collapsed and filtered. For each sample, productive Simpson clonality was calculated by taking the square root of Simpson's diversity index across productive rearrangements. TCRdb stores this immuneACCESS table with in-frame sequences only. Part of the clones is absent; in the studies checked, under half of the shortfall reflects unresolved V genes, and no reason is known for the rest. The V and J calls and clone size were taken over from that table, and D and trimming were inferred from the DNA. This sample gives 70,000 or so clones in total; roughly 85% of them show up just once. The top ten hold about 9.8% of the sample.

The V end gives up 5 bases and the J end 2 bases, leaving 14 bases in the junction not matched to a gene. Reading from cysteine to phenylalanine, the CDR3 counts 18 amino acids. CDR3 DNA is the only sequence kept; it has 54 bases, read in frame from the first base. The germline V gene gives CDR1 as KGHSH and CDR2 as LQKENI. This sequence originates from a woman aged 80 or over with acute or convalescent COVID-19. In this chain, TRBV18 is recombined with TRBJ2-5, with 10 bases aligning to TRBD2. Specimen: peripheral blood. The encoded CDR3 is CASSSLGGSLAGQETQYF. The bases are TGTGCCAGCTCATCCCTGGGAGGTTCACTAGCGGGGCAAGAGACCCAGTACTTC.